Following are 3 T cell receptor beta chains from one sample sequenced in a study of cytomegalovirus exposure and HLA in healthy donors. Primers included in the PCR were 60 Vbeta and 13 Jbeta primers. Some clones are missing from TCRdb's copy, which holds only in-frame ones; the method was immunoSEQ multiplex PCR. The data contain tens of thousands of clones, 62% of them seen just once; the ten biggest clones take up roughly 40%. The sequencing sample was made of PBMCs. All receptors come from a male donor in good health and CMV-seropositive.

The CDR3 DNA reads TGTGCCAGCAGTGGGCCCGGGACAGGGATAGGGGAGCAGTTCTTC. Translated, it gives CASSGPGTGIGEQFF. V gene TRBV6-5 combines with J gene TRBJ2-1; 9 nucleotides align to TRBD1. Germline-derived CDR1 and CDR2 are MNHEY and SVGAGI. Losses at the gene ends were 5 bases for V and 10 bases for J; bases not matched to a gene: 12. This CDR3 is 15 amino acids long.

The rearrangement joins TRBV5-4 to TRBJ2-2; D gene uncertain. Germline V gives CDR1 SGHNT, CDR2 YYREEE (reference sequence). This CDR3 region has 15 residues. V dropped 1 base and J dropped 4 bases, with 11 bases sitting between them. The CDR3 DNA sequence: TGTGCCAGCAGCTTGCAGTCCCGCGGCACCGGGGAGCTGTTTTTT. It translates to CASSLQSRGTGELFF.

This clone was found a few times. The rearrangement joins TRBV6-1 to TRBJ1-1, with D perhaps TRBD1 (6 bases). Between the trimmed V and J ends, which lost 3 bases and 0 bases, there was a span of 8 bases. Germline V gives CDR1 MNHNS, CDR2 SASEGT. CDR3 size: 14 residues. The DNA of the CDR3 is TGTGCCAGCAGTGATACAGGGATGAACACTGAAGCTTTCTTT. Its translation is CASSDTGMNTEAFF.